The clone carrying this T cell receptor beta chain was found many times. The data derive from a study of T-cell reconstitution after alpha-beta-depleted transplantation in children. Per germline, CDR1 SGHNT and CDR2 YENEEA. V dropped 6 bases and J dropped 4; count of bases not matched to a gene: 3. CDR3 size: 14 residues. It was with unique molecular identifiers that the TCRbeta library was prepared. From the PCR reads, TCRdb called clonotypes with MiXCR, one entry per CDR3 protein. The sample carries about 360,000 distinct CDR3 sequences, 10% to 15% recorded once. The chain is built from TRBV11-3 and TRBJ2-3; TRBD2 aligns across 11 bases. The receptor's source is a human donor who donated a stem cell graft to a child with Fanconi anemia. Sequenced here: PBMCs, sampled from the stem cell graft. CDR3 loop: CASSSGGDSDTQYF. CDR3 bases: TGTGCCAGCAGTAGCGGGGGGGACTCAGATACGCAGTATTTT.